This T cell receptor (beta chain) was identified in a study of cytomegalovirus exposure and HLA in healthy donors. Looking at the study overall: An analysis done earlier identified 100 million to 140 million unique TCR beta sequences from about 179 million T cells. The study's findings and limits: TCR beta V- and J-gene trimming, according to a later analysis, was linked to a missense DCLRE1C variant. A later analysis linked some 17,000 TCR beta sequences to HLA alleles at 0.05 false discovery rate. Several top significant clusters appeared, in a later analysis, to be linked to common viral pathogens.

The PCR was carried out with 60 Vbeta primers and 13 Jbeta primers. The protocol was immunoSEQ multiplex PCR, while the TCRdb copy is restricted to in-frame clones and leaves out a portion. The sample includes 150,000 to 200,000 clones, more than 70% of them seen just once. Only one count was recorded for this clone. Its antigen remains unidentified. CDR1 SGHDN and CDR2 FVKESK come from the germline V gene. This CDR3 is 17 amino acids long. V was clipped by 4 bases and J by 0 bases, with 17 bases between them. Sequenced input: PBMCs. The clonotype comes from a male donor in good health and CMV-seronegative. The chain employs TRBV14 and TRBJ2-3, with D possibly TRBD1 on 7 matching bases. This chain's CDR3 is CASSRLLQGTSTDTQYF. DNA for the CDR3: TGTGCCAGCAGCCGTTTATTACAGGGGACTAGCACAGATACGCAGTATTTT.